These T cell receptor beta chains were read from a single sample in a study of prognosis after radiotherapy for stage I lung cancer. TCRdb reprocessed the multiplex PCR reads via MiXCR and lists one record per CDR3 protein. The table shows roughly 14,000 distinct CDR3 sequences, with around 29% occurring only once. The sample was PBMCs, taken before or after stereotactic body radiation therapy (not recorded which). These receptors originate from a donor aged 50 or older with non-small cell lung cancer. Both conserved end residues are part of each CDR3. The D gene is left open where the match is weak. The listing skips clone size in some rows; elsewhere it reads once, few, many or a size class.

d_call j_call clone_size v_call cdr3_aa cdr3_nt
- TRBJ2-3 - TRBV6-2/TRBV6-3 CASKGGVEDTQYF TGTGCCAGCAAGGGGGGGGTTGAAGATACGCAGTATTTT
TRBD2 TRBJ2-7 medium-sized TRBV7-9 CASSTREGGLYEQYF TGTGCCAGCAGCACACGGGAGGGCGGACTCTACGAGCAGTACTTC
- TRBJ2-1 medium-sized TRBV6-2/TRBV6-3 CASRTGRGGHNEQFF TGTGCCAGCAGAACAGGGAGGGGAGGGCACAATGAGCAGTTCTTC
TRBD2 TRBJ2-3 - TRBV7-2 CASKLGTRVGRDTQYF TGTGCCAGCAAGCTCGGGACTAGAGTTGGCAGAGATACGCAGTATTTT
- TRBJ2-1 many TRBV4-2 CASSQDWQGVEQFF TGTGCCAGCAGCCAAGATTGGCAGGGAGTTGAGCAGTTCTTC
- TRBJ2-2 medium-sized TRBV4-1 CASSQDPQGAGELFF TGCGCCAGCAGCCAAGATCCCCAGGGCGCCGGGGAGCTGTTTTTT
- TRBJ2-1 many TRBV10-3 CATKDSYNEQFF TGTGCCACGAAAGACAGCTACAATGAGCAGTTCTTC
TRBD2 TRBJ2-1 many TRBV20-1 CSAIPLAGPSSYNEQFF TGCAGTGCGATCCCCCTAGCGGGTCCCAGCTCCTACAATGAGCAGTTCTTC
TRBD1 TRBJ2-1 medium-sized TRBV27 CATGPGQGLAVHEQFF TGTGCCACCGGACCGGGACAGGGACTGGCCGTGCATGAGCAGTTCTTC
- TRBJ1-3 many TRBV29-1 CSYRDGGNTIYF TGCAGCTACCGGGACGGTGGAAACACCATATATTTT
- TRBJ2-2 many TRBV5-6 CATEGQFTGELFF TGTGCCACCGAAGGACAGTTCACCGGGGAGCTGTTTTTT
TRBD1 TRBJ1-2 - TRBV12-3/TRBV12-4 CASSPGQGGYGYTF TGTGCCAGCAGTCCGGGACAGGGAGGGTATGGCTACACCTTC
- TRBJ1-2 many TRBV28 CASSFVGAYGYTF TGTGCCAGCAGTTTCGTCGGGGCCTATGGCTACACCTTC
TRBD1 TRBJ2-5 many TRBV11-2 CASSSGQGRETQYF TGTGCCAGCAGCTCGGGACAGGGGCGAGAGACCCAGTACTTC
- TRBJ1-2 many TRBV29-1 CSVGFGGTSNYGYTF TGCAGCGTTGGATTTGGGGGCACTTCTAACTATGGCTACACCTTC
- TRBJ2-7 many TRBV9 CASSPRGIPSSSEQYF TGTGCCAGCAGCCCGAGAGGGATCCCCTCTTCCTCCGAGCAGTACTTC
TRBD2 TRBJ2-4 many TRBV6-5 CASSYSGTSERAKNIQYF TGTGCCAGCAGTTACTCCGGGACTAGCGAAAGAGCCAAAAACATTCAGTACTTC
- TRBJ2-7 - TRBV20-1 CSARIATGGNQYF TGCAGTGCTAGAATTGCTACGGGCGGAAACCAGTACTTC
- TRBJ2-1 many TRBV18 CASSPSQGISYNEQFF TGTGCCAGCTCACCCTCCCAGGGCATCTCCTACAATGAGCAGTTCTTC
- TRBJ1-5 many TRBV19 CASRPVDSNQPQHF TGTGCCAGCAGGCCCGTGGATAGCAATCAGCCCCAGCATTTT
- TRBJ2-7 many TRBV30 CAWSGTPISYEQYF TGTGCCTGGAGTGGGACTCCAATCTCCTACGAGCAGTACTTC
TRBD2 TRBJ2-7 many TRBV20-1 CSATSGASSYEQYF TGCAGTGCGACTAGCGGGGCGAGCTCCTACGAGCAGTACTTC
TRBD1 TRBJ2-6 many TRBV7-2 CASSPQGAANVLTF TGTGCCAGCAGCCCCCAGGGGGCTGCCAACGTCCTGACTTTC
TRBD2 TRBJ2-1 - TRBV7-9 CASSAGTGGRVAYNEQFF TGTGCCAGCAGCGCCGGGACTGGCGGGAGGGTCGCCTACAATGAGCAGTTCTTC
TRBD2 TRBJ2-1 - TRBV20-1 CSARAGGPVNEQFF TGCAGTGCGAGAGCGGGAGGTCCTGTAAATGAGCAGTTCTTC
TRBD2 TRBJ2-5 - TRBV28 CASSPRGGRQTQYF TGTGCCAGCAGCCCACGCGGGGGGCGGCAGACCCAGTACTTC